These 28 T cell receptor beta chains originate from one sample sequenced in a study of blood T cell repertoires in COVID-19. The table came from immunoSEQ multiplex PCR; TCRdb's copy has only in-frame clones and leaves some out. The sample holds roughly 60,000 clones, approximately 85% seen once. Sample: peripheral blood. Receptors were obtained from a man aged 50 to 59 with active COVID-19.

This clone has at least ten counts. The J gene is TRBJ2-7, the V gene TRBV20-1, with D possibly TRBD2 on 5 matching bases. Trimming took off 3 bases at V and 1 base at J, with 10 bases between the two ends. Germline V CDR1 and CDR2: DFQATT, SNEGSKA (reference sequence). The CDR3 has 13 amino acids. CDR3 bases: TGCAGTGCTAGTCCCGGGATTTCCTACGAGCAGTACTTC. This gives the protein CSASPGISYEQYF.

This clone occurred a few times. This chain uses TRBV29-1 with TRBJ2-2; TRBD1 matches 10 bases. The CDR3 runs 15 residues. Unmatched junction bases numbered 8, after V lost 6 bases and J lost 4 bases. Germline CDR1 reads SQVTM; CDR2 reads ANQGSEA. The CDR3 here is CSVRVGTGATGELFF. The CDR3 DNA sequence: TGCAGCGTGAGAGTCGGGACAGGGGCCACCGGGGAGCTGTTTTTT.

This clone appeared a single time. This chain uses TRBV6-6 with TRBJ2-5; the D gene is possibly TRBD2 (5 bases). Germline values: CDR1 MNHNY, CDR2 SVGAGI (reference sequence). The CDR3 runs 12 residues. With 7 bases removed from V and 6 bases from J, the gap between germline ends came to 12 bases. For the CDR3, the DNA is TGTGCCAGCACCCACTCGGGGAAGACCCAGTACTTC. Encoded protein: CASTHSGKTQYF.

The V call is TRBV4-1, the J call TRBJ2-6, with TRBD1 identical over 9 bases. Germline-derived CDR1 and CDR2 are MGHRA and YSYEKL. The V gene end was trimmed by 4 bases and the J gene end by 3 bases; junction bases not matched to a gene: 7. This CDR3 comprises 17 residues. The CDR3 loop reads CASSPDRGGYGANVLTF. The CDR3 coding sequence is TGCGCCAGCAGCCCCGACAGGGGGGGTTATGGGGCCAACGTCCTGACTTTC.

The CDR3 reads CASSWRRGGGDTQYF. The CDR3 DNA sequence: TGTGCCAGCAGCTGGAGGCGGGGGGGTGGAGATACGCAGTATTTT. This sequence joins TRBV7-2 and TRBJ2-3; TRBD2 matches at 9 bases. This CDR3 contains 15 residues. V gave up 4 bases and J gave up 5 bases; unmatched junction bases: 7. Germline CDR1 SGHTA, CDR2 FQGNSA.

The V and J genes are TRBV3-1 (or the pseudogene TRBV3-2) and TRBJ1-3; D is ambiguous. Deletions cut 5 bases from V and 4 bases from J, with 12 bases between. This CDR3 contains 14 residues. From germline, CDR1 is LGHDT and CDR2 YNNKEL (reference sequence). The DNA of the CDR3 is TGTGCCAGCAGCATAAGTCGCGGGGGAAACACCATATATTTT. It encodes CASSISRGGNTIYF.

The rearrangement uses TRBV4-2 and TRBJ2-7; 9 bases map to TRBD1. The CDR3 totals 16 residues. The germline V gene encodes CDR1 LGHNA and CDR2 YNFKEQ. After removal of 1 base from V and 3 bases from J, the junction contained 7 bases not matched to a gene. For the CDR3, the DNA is TGTGCCAGCAGCCAAGGTTTACAGGGGGCCTACTACGAGCAGTACTTC. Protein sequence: CASSQGLQGAYYEQYF.

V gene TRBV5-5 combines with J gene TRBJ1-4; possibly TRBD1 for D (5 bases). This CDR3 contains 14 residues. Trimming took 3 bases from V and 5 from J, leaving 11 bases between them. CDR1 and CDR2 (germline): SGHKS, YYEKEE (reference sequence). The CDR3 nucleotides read TGTGCCAGCAGCTGGACGGGGGGGAATGAAAAACTGTTTTTT. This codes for CASSWTGGNEKLFF.

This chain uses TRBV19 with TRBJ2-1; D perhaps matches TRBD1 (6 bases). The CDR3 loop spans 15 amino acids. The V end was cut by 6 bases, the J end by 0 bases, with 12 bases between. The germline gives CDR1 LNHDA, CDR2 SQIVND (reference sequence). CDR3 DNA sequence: TGTGCCAGTAGGGTTACAGGGAGCTCCTACAATGAGCAGTTCTTC. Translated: CASRVTGSSYNEQFF.

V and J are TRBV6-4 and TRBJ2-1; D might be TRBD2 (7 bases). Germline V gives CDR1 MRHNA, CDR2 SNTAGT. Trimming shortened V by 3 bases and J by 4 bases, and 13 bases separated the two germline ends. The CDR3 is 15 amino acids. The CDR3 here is CASSEEGGFYNEQFF. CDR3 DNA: TGTGCCAGCAGTGAGGAGGGGGGGTTTTACAATGAGCAGTTCTTC.

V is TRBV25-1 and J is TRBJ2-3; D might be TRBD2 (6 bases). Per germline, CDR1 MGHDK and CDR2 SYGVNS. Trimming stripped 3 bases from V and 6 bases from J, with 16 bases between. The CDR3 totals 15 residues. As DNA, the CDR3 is TGTGCCAGCAGTGACGTCCGCGGGGTCAGGGATACGCAGTATTTT. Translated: CASSDVRGVRDTQYF.

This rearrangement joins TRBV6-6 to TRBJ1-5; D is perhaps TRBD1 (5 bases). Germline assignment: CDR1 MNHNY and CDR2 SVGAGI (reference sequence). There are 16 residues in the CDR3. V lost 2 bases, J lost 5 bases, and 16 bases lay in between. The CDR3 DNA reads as TGTGCCAGCAGTTACGACAGAGGCCTACGGTATCAGCCCCAGCATTTT. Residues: CASSYDRGLRYQPQHF.

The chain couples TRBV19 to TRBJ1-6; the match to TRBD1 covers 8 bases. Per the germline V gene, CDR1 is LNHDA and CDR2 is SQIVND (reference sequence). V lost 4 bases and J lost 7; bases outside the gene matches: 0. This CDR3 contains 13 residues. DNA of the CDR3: TGTGCCAGTAGTAGACAGGGGAATTCACCCCTCCACTTT. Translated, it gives CASSRQGNSPLHF.

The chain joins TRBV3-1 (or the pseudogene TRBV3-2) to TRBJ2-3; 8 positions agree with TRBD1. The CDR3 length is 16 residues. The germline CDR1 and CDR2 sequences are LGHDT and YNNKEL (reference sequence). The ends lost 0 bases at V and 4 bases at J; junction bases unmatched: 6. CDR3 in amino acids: CASSQDWTGFADTQYF. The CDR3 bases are TGTGCCAGCAGCCAAGATTGGACAGGGTTCGCAGATACGCAGTATTTT.

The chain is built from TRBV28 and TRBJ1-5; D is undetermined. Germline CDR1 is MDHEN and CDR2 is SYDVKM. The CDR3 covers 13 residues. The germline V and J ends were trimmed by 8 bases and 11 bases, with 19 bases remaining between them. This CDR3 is CASHRGYESAQHF. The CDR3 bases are TGTGCCAGCCACCGCGGGTATGAGTCGGCCCAGCATTTT.

The CDR3 sequence is CASGQGIGYEQYF. The CDR3 DNA reads as TGTGCCAGCGGACAGGGTATAGGGTACGAGCAGTACTTC. The chain joins TRBV28 to TRBJ2-7, with 8 bases lining up with TRBD1. The CDR3 length is 13 residues. Trimming removed 8 bases from V and 4 bases from J; junction bases left unmatched: 7. CDR1 is MDHEN, CDR2 SYDVKM, per germline. Based on the CDR3 plus reference TRBV28 and TRBJ2-7, the full variable domain is DVKVTQSSRYLVKRTGEKVFLECVQDMDHENMFWYRQDPGLGLRLIYFSYDVKMKEKGDIPEGYSVSREKKERFSLILESASTNQTSMYLCASGQGIGYEQYFGPGTRLTVT.

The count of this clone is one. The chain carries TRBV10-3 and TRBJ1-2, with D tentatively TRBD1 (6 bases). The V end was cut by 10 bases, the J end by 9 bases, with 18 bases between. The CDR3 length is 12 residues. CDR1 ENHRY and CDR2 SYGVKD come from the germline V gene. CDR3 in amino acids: CATTDRRGSYTF. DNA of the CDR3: TGTGCCACCACTGACAGGAGGGGTAGCTACACCTTC.

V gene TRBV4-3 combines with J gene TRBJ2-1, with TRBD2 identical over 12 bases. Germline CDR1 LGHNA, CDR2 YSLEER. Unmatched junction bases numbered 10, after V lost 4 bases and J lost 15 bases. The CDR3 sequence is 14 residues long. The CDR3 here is CASSPETSGGPRFF. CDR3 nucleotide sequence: TGCGCCAGCAGCCCAGAGACTAGCGGGGGACCCCGGTTCTTC.

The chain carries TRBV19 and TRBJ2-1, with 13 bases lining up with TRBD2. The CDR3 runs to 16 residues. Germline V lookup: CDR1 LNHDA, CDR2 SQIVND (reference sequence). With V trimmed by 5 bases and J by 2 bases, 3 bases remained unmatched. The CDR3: CASSLGTSGAYNEQFF. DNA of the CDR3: TGTGCCAGTAGTCTTGGGACTAGCGGGGCCTACAATGAGCAGTTCTTC.

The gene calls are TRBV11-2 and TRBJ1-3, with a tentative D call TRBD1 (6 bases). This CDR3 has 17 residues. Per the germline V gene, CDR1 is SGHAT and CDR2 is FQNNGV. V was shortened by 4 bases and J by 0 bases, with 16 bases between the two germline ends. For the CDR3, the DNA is TGTGCCAGCAGCTCCCTGCGGGGGGGGCCCTCTGGAAACACCATATATTTT. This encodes CASSSLRGGPSGNTIYF. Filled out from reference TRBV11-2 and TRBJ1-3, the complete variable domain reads EAGVAQSPRYKIIEKRQSVAFWCNPISGHATLYWYQQILGQGPKLLIQFQNNGVVDDSQLPKDRFSAERLKGVDSTLKIQPAKLEDSAVYLCASSSLRGGPSGNTIYFGEGSWLTVV.

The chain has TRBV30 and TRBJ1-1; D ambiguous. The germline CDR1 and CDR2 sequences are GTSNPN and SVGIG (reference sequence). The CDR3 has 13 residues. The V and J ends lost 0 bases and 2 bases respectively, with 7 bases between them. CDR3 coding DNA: TGTGCCTGGAGTGTTGCGGGTAACACTGAAGCTTTCTTT. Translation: CAWSVAGNTEAFF.

Here the CDR3 DNA reads TGTGCCAGCAGTTCCTCGCGGGGAAATGAGCAGTTCTTC. This codes for CASSSSRGNEQFF. The V and J genes are TRBV6-5 and TRBJ2-1; D is perhaps TRBD2 (6 bases). This CDR3 region has 13 residues. Germline V lookup: CDR1 MNHEY, CDR2 SVGAGI. Trimming took 4 bases from V and 7 from J, leaving 11 bases between them.

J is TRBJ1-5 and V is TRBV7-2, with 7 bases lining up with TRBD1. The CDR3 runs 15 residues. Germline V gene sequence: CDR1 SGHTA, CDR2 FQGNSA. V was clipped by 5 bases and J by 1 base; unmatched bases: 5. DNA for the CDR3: TGTGCCAGCAGCAATTCAGGGGGGAGCAATCAGCCCCAGCATTTT. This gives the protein CASSNSGGSNQPQHF.

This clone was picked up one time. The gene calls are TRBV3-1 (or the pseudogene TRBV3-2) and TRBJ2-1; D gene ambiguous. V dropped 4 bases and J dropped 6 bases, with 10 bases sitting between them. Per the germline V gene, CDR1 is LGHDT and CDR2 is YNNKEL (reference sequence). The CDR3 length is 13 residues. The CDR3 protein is CASSPLQANEQFF. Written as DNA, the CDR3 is TGTGCCAGCAGCCCTCTTCAGGCCAATGAGCAGTTCTTC.

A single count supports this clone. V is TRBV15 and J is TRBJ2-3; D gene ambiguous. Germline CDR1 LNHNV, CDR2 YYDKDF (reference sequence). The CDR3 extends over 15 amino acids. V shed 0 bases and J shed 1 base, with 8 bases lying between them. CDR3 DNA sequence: TGTGCCACCAGCAGAGATTTGGGCGGCACAGATACGCAGTATTTT. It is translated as CATSRDLGGTDTQYF.

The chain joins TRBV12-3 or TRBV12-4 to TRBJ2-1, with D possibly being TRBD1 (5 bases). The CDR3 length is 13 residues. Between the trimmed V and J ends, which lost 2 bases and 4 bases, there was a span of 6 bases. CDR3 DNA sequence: TGTGCCAGCAGTTTACACAGGTACAATGAGCAGTTCTTC. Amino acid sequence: CASSLHRYNEQFF.

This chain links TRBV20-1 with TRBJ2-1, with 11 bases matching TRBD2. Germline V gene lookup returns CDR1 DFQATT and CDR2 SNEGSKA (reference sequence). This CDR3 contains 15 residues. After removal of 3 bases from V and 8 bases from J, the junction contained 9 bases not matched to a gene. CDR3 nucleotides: TGCAGTGCTAGTTACCCGGGACTAGCGGAACATGAGCAGTTCTTC. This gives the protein CSASYPGLAEHEQFF.

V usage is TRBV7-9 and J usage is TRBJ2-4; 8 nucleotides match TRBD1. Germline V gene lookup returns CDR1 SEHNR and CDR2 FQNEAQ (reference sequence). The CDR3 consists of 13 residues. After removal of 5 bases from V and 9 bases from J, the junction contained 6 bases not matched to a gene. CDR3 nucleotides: TGTGCCAGCAGCCCTGGACAGGGAGGCATTCAGTACTTC. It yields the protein CASSPGQGGIQYF. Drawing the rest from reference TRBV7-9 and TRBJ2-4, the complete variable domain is DTGVSQNPRHKITKRGQNVTFRCDPISEHNRLYWYRQTLGQGPEFLTYFQNEAQLEKSRLLSDRFSAERPKGSFSTLEIQRTEQGDSAMYLCASSPGQGGIQYFGAGTRLSVL.